This T cell receptor (beta chain) derives from a study of cytomegalovirus exposure and HLA in healthy donors. The sample holds a few counts of this clone. Trimming removed 6 bases from V and 5 bases from J; junction bases left unmatched: 15. The CDR3 has 16 residues. The germline CDR1 and CDR2 sequences are WSHSY and SAAADI. The PCR was carried out with 60 Vbeta primers and 13 Jbeta primers. The protocol was immunoSEQ multiplex PCR, while the TCRdb copy is restricted to in-frame clones and leaves out a portion. The sample holds around 120,000 clones, roughly 65% seen once. The sample taken for sequencing was PBMCs. The receptor's source is a man between 35 and 55 years old in good health and CMV-seropositive. The chain employs TRBV10-2 and TRBJ2-5, with TRBD2 identical over 7 bases. CDR3: CASSARMTAGAETQYF. The CDR3 DNA is TGCGCCAGCAGCGCTCGAATGACGGCGGGAGCCGAGACCCAGTACTTC.